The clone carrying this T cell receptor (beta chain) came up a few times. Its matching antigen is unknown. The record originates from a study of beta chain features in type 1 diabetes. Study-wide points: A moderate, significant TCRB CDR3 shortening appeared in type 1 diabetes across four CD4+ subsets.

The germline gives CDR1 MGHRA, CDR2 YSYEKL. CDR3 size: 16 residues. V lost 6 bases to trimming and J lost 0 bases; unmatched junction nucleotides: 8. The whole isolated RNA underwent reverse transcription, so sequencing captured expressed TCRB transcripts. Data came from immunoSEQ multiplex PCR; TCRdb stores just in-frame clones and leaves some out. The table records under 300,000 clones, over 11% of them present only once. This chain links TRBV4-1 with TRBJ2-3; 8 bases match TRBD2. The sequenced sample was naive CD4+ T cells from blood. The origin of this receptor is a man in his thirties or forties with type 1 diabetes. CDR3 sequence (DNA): TGCGCCAGCAGGAATCGACGGGGGGGGAGCACAGATACGCAGTATTTT. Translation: CASRNRRGGSTDTQYF.